The text below deals with one TCR beta chain. Trimming cost V 1 base and J 0 bases, with 4 bases left between them. In germline, CDR1 is SGHAT, CDR2 FQNNGV. This CDR3 has 13 residues. This record belongs to a study of CD8 T cells in Susac syndrome. Random hexamers were used to reverse transcribe an amount of roughly 0.5 to 1 ug RNA. Using its own MiXCR run on the immunoSEQ multiplex PCR reads, TCRdb lists one record per CDR3 protein. The data hold about 52,000 distinct CDR3 sequences, with 93% observed a single time. The T cells that were sequenced for TCR beta were CD8+ and CD4+ cells from blood. The TCR was taken from a human donor with multiple sclerosis. The chain recombines TRBV11-2 with TRBJ2-7, with D hard to call. The specimen sequenced was CD8+ T cells from PBMCs. The CDR3 protein is CASSLAPSYEQYF. The DNA for the CDR3 is TGTGCCAGCAGCTTAGCCCCCTCCTACGAGCAGTACTTC.